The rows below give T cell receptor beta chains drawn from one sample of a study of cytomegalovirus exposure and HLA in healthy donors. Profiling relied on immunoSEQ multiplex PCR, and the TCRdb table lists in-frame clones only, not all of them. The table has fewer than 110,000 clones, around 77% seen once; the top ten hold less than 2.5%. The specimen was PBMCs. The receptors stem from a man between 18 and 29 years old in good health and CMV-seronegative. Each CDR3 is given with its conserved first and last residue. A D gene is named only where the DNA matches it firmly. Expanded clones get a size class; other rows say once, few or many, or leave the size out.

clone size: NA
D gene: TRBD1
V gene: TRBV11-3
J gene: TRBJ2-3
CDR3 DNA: TGTGCCAGCAGCTTAGGACAGGGGGACACAGATACGCAGTATTTT
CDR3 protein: CASSLGQGDTDTQYF

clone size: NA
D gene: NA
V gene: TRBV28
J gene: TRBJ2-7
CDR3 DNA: TGTGCCAGCAGTTTATTCGCAGGTTATAGCTCCTACGAGCAGTACTTC
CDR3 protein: CASSLFAGYSSYEQYF

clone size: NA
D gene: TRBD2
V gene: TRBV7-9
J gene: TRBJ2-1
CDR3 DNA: TGTGCCAGCAGCTTTAGCGGGGGTGACCAGTTCTTC
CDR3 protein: CASSFSGGDQFF

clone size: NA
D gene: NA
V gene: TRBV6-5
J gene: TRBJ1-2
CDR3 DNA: TGTGCCAGCAGTTACGAAGAGACGGGACAATATGGCTACACCTTC
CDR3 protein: CASSYEETGQYGYTF

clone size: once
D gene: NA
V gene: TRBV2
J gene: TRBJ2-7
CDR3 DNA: TGTGCCAGCGTCCCTTCACCGACTAGGTACTACGAGCAGTACTTC
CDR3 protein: CASVPSPTRYYEQYF

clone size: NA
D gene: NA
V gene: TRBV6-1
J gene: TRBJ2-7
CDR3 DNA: TGTGCCAGCAGCCGGGACTTGAGCTCCTACGAGCAGTACTTC
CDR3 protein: CASSRDLSSYEQYF

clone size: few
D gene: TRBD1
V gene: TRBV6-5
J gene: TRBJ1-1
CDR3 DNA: TGTGCCAGCAGTAAACAGGGGGAGGTAGTAGCTTTCTTT
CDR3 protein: CASSKQGEVVAFF

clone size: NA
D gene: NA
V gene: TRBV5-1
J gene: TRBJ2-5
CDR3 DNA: TGCGCCAGCAGCTTGGGACTAAACACCCACCAAGAGACCCAGTACTTC
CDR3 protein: CASSLGLNTHQETQYF

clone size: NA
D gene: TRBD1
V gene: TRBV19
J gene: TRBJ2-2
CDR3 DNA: TGTGCCAGTAGTACAGGGACAGGGAACACCGGGGAGCTGTTTTTT
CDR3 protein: CASSTGTGNTGELFF

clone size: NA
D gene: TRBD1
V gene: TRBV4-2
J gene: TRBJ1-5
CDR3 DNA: TGTGCCAGCAGCCAAGAGGCGGGACAGGGGTATCAGCCCCAGCATTTT
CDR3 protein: CASSQEAGQGYQPQHF

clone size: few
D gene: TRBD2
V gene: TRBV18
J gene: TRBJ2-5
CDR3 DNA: TGTGCCAGCTCACCCACTAGCGGGGGGATCGGAGAGACCCAGTACTTC
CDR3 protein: CASSPTSGGIGETQYF

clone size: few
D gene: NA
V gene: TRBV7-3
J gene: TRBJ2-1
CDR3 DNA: TGTGCCAGCAGCTTGTTTAGAGGCGATGAGCAGTTCTTC
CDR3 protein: CASSLFRGDEQFF

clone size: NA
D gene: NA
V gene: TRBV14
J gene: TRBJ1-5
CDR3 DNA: TGTGCCAGCAGCCAAGACAGTTATCAGCCCCAGCATTTT
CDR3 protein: CASSQDSYQPQHF

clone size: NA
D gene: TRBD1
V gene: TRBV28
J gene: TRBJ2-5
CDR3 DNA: TGTGCCAGCAGTTTGCCCACAGGGGACGCCGTCCAAGAGACCCAGTACTTC
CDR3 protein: CASSLPTGDAVQETQYF

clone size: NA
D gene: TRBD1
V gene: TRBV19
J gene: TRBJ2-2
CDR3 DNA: TGTGCCAGCGTTCCAGGACAGGGGGTGAGCGGGGAGCTGTTTTTT
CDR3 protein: CASVPGQGVSGELFF

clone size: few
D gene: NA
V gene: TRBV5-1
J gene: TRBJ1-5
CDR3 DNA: TGCGCCAGCAGCTTGGCCGGGGTTAGCAATCAGCCCCAGCATTTT
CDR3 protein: CASSLAGVSNQPQHF

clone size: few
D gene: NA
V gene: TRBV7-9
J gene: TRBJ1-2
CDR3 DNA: TGTGCCAGCAGCCCCCCGACCAGGGCAGACTATGGCTACACCTTC
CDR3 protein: CASSPPTRADYGYTF

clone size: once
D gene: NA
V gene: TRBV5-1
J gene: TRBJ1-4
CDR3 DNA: TGCGCCAGCAGCTTAGGAGGAGTTGGAACTAATGAAAAACTGTTTTTT
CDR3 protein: CASSLGGVGTNEKLFF

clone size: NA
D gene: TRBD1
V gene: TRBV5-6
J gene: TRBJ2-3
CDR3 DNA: TGTGCCAGCAGCGCCGGACAGGATTTCACAGATACGCAGTATTTT
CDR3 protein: CASSAGQDFTDTQYF

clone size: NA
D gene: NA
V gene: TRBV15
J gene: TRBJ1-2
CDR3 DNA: TGTGCCACCAGCAGAGATGCGGGATATGGCTACACCTTC
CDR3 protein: CATSRDAGYGYTF